The rows below give T cell receptor beta chains drawn from one sample of a study of blood T cell repertoires in COVID-19. Generated by immunoSEQ multiplex PCR, the TCRdb table keeps only in-frame clones and is missing some. The sample lists about 31,000 clones, more than 75% occurring once. The specimen sequenced was peripheral blood. All receptors come from a man aged 70-80 years with active or convalescent COVID-19. The CDR3 runs from the conserved cysteine through the conserved F or W. A D gene is named only where the DNA matches it firmly. Only some rows state a clone size, as once, few, many or a class for expanded clones.

size	V	D	J	DNA	CDR3
-	TRBV9	-	TRBJ1-1	TGTGCCAGCAGCGTAGGGCCGCAGTTGAACACTGAAGCTTTCTTT	CASSVGPQLNTEAFF
-	TRBV7-2	TRBD1	TRBJ2-2	TGTGCCAGCAGCACGACCGGGACAGGCACCGGGGAGCTGTTTTTT	CASSTTGTGTGELFF
-	TRBV6-5	-	TRBJ2-1	TGTGCCAGCAGTACATATTACAATGAGCAGTTCTTC	CASSTYYNEQFF
-	TRBV5-1	-	TRBJ2-6	TGCGCCAGCAGCTTGGCTGCGGCAGGGCCCCCTGGGGCCAACGTCCTGACTTTC	CASSLAAAGPPGANVLTF
-	TRBV27	-	TRBJ1-4	TGTGCCAGCAGTTTATCGCGGGCTGAAAAACTGTTTTTT	CASSLSRAEKLFF
-	TRBV6-5	TRBD1	TRBJ1-1	TGTGCCAGCAAGATTACCGGGACAGTTAACACTGAAGCTTTCTTT	CASKITGTVNTEAFF
-	TRBV12-5	TRBD2	TRBJ2-2	TGTGCTAGTGGATACGGACTAGCGGGAGGGCAAGGGGAGCTGTTTTTT	CASGYGLAGGQGELFF
once	TRBV5-1	-	TRBJ1-1	TGCGCCAGCACTAGAACTCGGGACACTGAAGCTTTCTTT	CASTRTRDTEAFF
-	TRBV5-4	TRBD1	TRBJ1-4	TGTGCCAGCAGCACACAGACAGGGTTTAATGAAAAACTGTTTTTT	CASSTQTGFNEKLFF
-	TRBV15	-	TRBJ1-5	TGTGCCACCAGCAAGGGAGACCAGCCCCAGCATTTT	CATSKGDQPQHF
once	TRBV7-2	-	TRBJ2-1	TGTGCCAGCAGCTCCTCTAGCATTGCTGAGCAGTTCTTC	CASSSSSIAEQFF
-	TRBV9	TRBD1	TRBJ2-3	TGTGCCAGCAGCGACCCAGGGGGTGCTGGCACAGATACGCAGTATTTT	CASSDPGGAGTDTQYF
-	TRBV30	TRBD2	TRBJ2-5	TGTGCCTGGAGTTTTGGACTAGCGGAGACCCAGTACTTC	CAWSFGLAETQYF
once	TRBV19	TRBD1	TRBJ1-5	TGTGCCAGTAGCACCCGGGACAGGGGGACGAATCAGCCCCAGCATTTT	CASSTRDRGTNQPQHF
few	TRBV29-1	-	TRBJ1-1	TGCAGCGTTGATTGGCAGGGGAGCACTGAAGCTTTCTTT	CSVDWQGSTEAFF
-	TRBV18	-	TRBJ1-5	TGTGCCAGCTCACCACCGGGGGGGAATCAGCCCCAGCATTTT	CASSPPGGNQPQHF
-	TRBV6-6	-	TRBJ2-2	TGTGCCAGCAGTTACTCGGGCGTTTCCGGGGAGCTGTTTTTT	CASSYSGVSGELFF
-	TRBV6-6	TRBD1	TRBJ2-2	TGTGCCAGCAGTCCGACTCGAGGACAGGCCAGTAGGGGCACCGGGGAGCTGTTTTTT	CASSPTRGQASRGTGELFF
-	TRBV7-2	TRBD2	TRBJ2-5	TGTGCCAGCAGCTTAAGGACTAGCGGGGAGACCCAGTACTTC	CASSLRTSGETQYF
-	TRBV5-1	-	TRBJ2-5	TGCGCCAGCAGCTTGGAGGCAAGGGGACAAGAGACCCAGTACTTC	CASSLEARGQETQYF
-	TRBV5-1	-	TRBJ2-3	TGCGCCAGCAGCTTGCGTTCTAGCACAGATACGCAGTATTTT	CASSLRSSTDTQYF
once	TRBV30	-	TRBJ1-2	TGTGCCTGGAGTGTAGATAGGAGCTATGGCTACACCTTC	CAWSVDRSYGYTF
-	TRBV11-2	TRBD1	TRBJ1-6	TGTGCCAGCAGCCCGGGACAGGGTAGTTCACCCCTCCACTTT	CASSPGQGSSPLHF
-	TRBV19	-	TRBJ2-2	TGTGCCGTAAGTCAGGCCGGGGAGCTGTTTTTT	CAVSQAGELFF
few	TRBV7-9	TRBD1	TRBJ2-1	TGTGCCAGCAGCTTACCGGGACAGGGTTTGAATGAGCAGTTCTTC	CASSLPGQGLNEQFF
-	TRBV6-5	TRBD1	TRBJ2-3	TGTGCCAGCAGTTACGAAGGGGGCAGGGAAGATACGCAGTATTTT	CASSYEGGREDTQYF
-	TRBV7-8	-	TRBJ1-2	TGTGCCAGCGGGCTCGGGGGAGGACCGTATGGCTACACCTTC	CASGLGGGPYGYTF
-	TRBV4-1	TRBD1	TRBJ1-2	TGCGCCAGCAGCCAGGTGGACAGGGGATTTGCTGGCTACACCTTC	CASSQVDRGFAGYTF
few	TRBV7-9	-	TRBJ1-3	TGTGCCAGCAGCCAGGGACTTTGGGGAAACACCATATATTTT	CASSQGLWGNTIYF
-	TRBV6-5	TRBD1	TRBJ1-2	TGTGCCAGCAGTTATTGGCGGGACAGGGTGGAAGGCTACACCTTC	CASSYWRDRVEGYTF
-	TRBV19	-	TRBJ2-3	TGTGCCAGTAGAACTAGCCACATAACTGGAGATACGCAGTATTTT	CASRTSHITGDTQYF
once	TRBV5-1	-	TRBJ1-2	TGCGCCAGCAGCCGGGGGAGGGAGGATGGCTACACCTTC	CASSRGREDGYTF
-	TRBV2	-	TRBJ1-2	TGTGCCAGCACCCAGGGGACCCCGGGCTATGGCTACACCTTC	CASTQGTPGYGYTF
-	TRBV29-1	-	TRBJ1-1	TGCAGCGTTGCAAGCGGGCCTGACACTGAAGCTTTCTTT	CSVASGPDTEAFF
once	TRBV3-1/TRBV3-2	-	TRBJ1-2	TGTGCCGGTTCGCGAGGGGACATACAAGAGTATGGCTACACCTTC	CAGSRGDIQEYGYTF
-	TRBV6-9	-	TRBJ2-7	TGTGCCAGCAGGGACAGCCCGGCTGTAGAGTCCTACGAGCAGTACTTC	CASRDSPAVESYEQYF
-	TRBV7-2	-	TRBJ2-1	TGTGCCAGCATCCCGGGTCTAGCGTACAATGAGCAGTTCTTC	CASIPGLAYNEQFF
-	TRBV9	TRBD2	TRBJ2-2	TGTGCCAGCAGCGTAGTGGGTAGCGGGAGTCCCGGGGAGCTGTTTTTT	CASSVVGSGSPGELFF
-	TRBV7-9	-	TRBJ1-6	TGTGCCAGCAGCGAGGACAGCTATAATTCACCCCTCCACTTT	CASSEDSYNSPLHF
-	TRBV19	-	TRBJ2-1	TGTGCCAGTAGTATTGCCGAGGGCCGATCCTACAATGAGCAGTTCTTC	CASSIAEGRSYNEQFF
once	TRBV7-8	-	TRBJ1-2	TGTGCCAGCAGCCCGGGACATTCGAGTATTAGCTACACCTTC	CASSPGHSSISYTF
-	TRBV4-1	TRBD1	TRBJ1-4	TGCGCCAGCAGCCCAGGGGACAGGGGTCCCTCTAATGAAAAACTGTTTTTT	CASSPGDRGPSNEKLFF
once	TRBV5-1	-	TRBJ1-5	TGCGCCAGCAGCTCAGGGGCAGTGGAGGGCAATCAGCCCCAGCATTTT	CASSSGAVEGNQPQHF
-	TRBV25-1	TRBD1	TRBJ1-4	TGTGCCAGCAGAAACAGGGGCGGGGGGGAAAAACTGTTTTTT	CASRNRGGGEKLFF
few	TRBV24-1	-	TRBJ2-6	TGTGCCACCAACCCGTCGACTAGTACCTCTGGGGCCAACGTCCTGACTTTC	CATNPSTSTSGANVLTF
-	TRBV2	-	TRBJ1-1	TGTGCCAGCAAGAGACTCATGAACACTGAAGCTTTCTTT	CASKRLMNTEAFF
-	TRBV9	-	TRBJ2-2	TGTGCCAGCAGCGTAGATCACAGCAACACCGGGGAGCTGTTTTTT	CASSVDHSNTGELFF
-	TRBV25-1	TRBD2	TRBJ2-1	TGTGCCAGCAGTGAATCGGTCCGGGGGGGTGAGCAGTTCTTC	CASSESVRGGEQFF
-	TRBV7-2	TRBD1	TRBJ2-1	TGTGCCAGCAGCTTAGGGACGGGACAGCTCTACAATGAGCAGTTCTTC	CASSLGTGQLYNEQFF
-	TRBV19	TRBD2	TRBJ2-1	TGTGCCAGTACCCCCCTAGCGGGAGTATCCTACAATGAGCAGTTCTTC	CASTPLAGVSYNEQFF